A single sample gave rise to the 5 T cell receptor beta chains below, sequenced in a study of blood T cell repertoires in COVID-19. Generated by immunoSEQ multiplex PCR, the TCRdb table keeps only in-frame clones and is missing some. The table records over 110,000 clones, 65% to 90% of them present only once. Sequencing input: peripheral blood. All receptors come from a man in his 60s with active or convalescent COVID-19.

The DNA for the CDR3 is TGCGCCAGCAGCCAACTGCTAGCGGGGACGAACACCGGGGAGCTGTTTTTT. It is translated as CASSQLLAGTNTGELFF. The chain uses TRBV4-1 and TRBJ2-2, with 9 bases fitting TRBD2. This CDR3 region has 17 residues. Germline V gives CDR1 MGHRA, CDR2 YSYEKL. The J segment lost 0 bases and the V segment lost 2 bases, leaving 4 bases of the junction unmatched.

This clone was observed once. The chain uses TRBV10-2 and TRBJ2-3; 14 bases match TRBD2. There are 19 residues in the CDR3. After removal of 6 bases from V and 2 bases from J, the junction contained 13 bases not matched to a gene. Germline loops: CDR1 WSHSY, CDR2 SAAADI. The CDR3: CASRSDPGLAGAITDTQYF. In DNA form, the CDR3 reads TGCGCCAGCAGAAGTGATCCGGGACTAGCGGGGGCCATCACAGATACGCAGTATTTT.

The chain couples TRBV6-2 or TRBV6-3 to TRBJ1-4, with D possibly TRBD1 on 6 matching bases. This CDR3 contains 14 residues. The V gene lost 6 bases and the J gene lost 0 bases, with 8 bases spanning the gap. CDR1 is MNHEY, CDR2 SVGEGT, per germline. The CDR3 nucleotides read TGTGCCAGCAGCAACAGGGCAACTAATGAAAAACTGTTTTTT. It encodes CASSNRATNEKLFF.

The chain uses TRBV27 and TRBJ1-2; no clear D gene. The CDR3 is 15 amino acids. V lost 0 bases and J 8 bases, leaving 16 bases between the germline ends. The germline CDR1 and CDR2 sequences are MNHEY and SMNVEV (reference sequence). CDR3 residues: CASSLSTTDLGGYTF. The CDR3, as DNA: TGTGCCAGCAGTTTATCGACGACGGATCTGGGCGGCTACACCTTC.

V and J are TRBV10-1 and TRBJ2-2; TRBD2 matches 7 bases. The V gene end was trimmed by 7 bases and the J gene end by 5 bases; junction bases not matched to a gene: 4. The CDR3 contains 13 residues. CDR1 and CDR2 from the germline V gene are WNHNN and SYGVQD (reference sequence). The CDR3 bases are TGCGCCAGCACTGCTAGCGGAACCGGGGAGCTGTTTTTT. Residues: CASTASGTGELFF.